Only one count was recorded for the clone carrying this TCR beta chain. Its antigen is as yet unknown. The sample is drawn from a study of long-term antiretroviral therapy in people with HIV. Survey level was the resolution at which the v3.0 immunoSEQ assay ran. Method: immunoSEQ multiplex PCR; TCRdb's copy keeps in-frame clones and lacks some. Among about 44,000 clones listed, roughly 96% were seen once. Germline V CDR1 and CDR2: LGHNA, YNFKEQ. The V and J ends lost 2 bases and 5 bases, in that order; junction bases with no gene match: 9. The CDR3 consists of 16 residues. Until DNA extraction, the samples held between about 1-10 million cryopreserved PBMC. Study findings and constraints: Controls showed broader CDR3 length ranges than did the HIV repertoires. Pre-ART expanded TRB clones stayed dominant throughout, though often decreasing after ART.

Sequencing was performed on unsorted PBMCs, taken 3.7 years after starting antiretroviral therapy. The chain carries TRBV4-2 and TRBJ2-5; TRBD1 matches at 9 bases. The receptor's source is a woman between 45 and 60 years old with HIV. The CDR3 nucleotides are TGTGCCAGCAGCCAATTAACAGGGGGCGCGGGGGAGACCCAGTACTTC. This codes for CASSQLTGGAGETQYF.